This record looks at one T cell receptor (beta chain) sequence and its context. Its antigen is undetermined. The ends lost 6 bases at V and 8 bases at J; junction bases unmatched: 9. Germline CDR1 reads DFQATT; CDR2 reads SNEGSKA (reference sequence). CDR3 length: 14 amino acids. These data originate in a study of identical twins. Study-wide findings and caveats: Weaker excess twin sharing was observed in beta out-of-frame sequences.

Unique molecular identifiers were present on cDNA, and template switching added a universal primer site. TCRdb re-called the 5' RACE reads through MiXCR, storing one row per CDR3 protein. This sample has 1,800,000 or so distinct CDR3 sequences, with about 31% found just once. The sequence came from a newborn girl in good health. J is TRBJ1-4 and V is TRBV20-1, with 10 positions matching TRBD1. Sequenced material: cord blood. Written as DNA, the CDR3 is TGCAGTGCCGGACAAGGGACAGGGGAGGAAAAACTGTTTTTT. As protein: CSAGQGTGEEKLFF.